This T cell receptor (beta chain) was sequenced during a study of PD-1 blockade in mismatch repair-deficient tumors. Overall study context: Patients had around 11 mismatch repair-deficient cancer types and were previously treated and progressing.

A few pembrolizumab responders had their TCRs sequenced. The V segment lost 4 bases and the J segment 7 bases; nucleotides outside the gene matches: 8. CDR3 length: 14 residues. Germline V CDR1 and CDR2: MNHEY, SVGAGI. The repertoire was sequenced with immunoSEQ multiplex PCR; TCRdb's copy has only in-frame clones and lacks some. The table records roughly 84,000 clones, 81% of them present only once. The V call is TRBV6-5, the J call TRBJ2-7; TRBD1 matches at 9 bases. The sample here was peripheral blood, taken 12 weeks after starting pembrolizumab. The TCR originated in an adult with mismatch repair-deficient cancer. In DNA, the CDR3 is TGTGCCAGCAGTTTACAGGGGGCCGGGGGGGAGCAGTACTTC. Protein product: CASSLQGAGGEQYF.